This T cell receptor beta chain originates from a study of T cells in Graves' hyperthyroidism and ophthalmopathy. Reasons for excluding patients were uncontrolled infection, other autoimmune disease, pregnancy or lactation. Fresh 10 ml peripheral blood yielded PBMCs. General study results and limits: Most clonotypes expanded in the thyroid (above 0.001) were also present in blood. Through a model of 13 V-J features, ophthalmopathy was separated from stable hyperthyroidism.

The investigators amplified TCR beta CDR3 regions from RNA transcripts. The TCR CDR3 first-round RT-PCR relied on the HTBI primer set. One entry per CDR3 protein results from TCRdb running MiXCR on the multiplex PCR reads. In the table there are around 610,000 distinct CDR3 sequences, roughly 15% of which are singletons. The CDR3 has 13 residues. Germline V CDR1 and CDR2: SGHVS, FQNEAQ. V lost 5 bases to trimming and J lost 7 bases, with 14 bases between them. About this clonotype itself: The antigen is undetermined.

Input material: blood. The receptor was derived from a woman in her forties with Graves' ophthalmopathy. V usage is TRBV7-8 and J usage is TRBJ1-1; TRBD1 is a possible D gene (5 bases). CDR3 DNA: TGTGCCAGCAGCGAAGGGGTCGGGGTTGAAGCTTTCTTT. The encoded protein is CASSEGVGVEAFF.